This T cell receptor (beta chain) was recovered during a study of CD8+ T cells in alopecia areata. General study results and limits: When scalp samples are sequenced, resident alphabeta T cells of normal skin are also captured. Although TCR sharing was seen in mice, sharing across patients was less clear, possibly for HLA-related reasons. Lesional tissue from the scalp (especially in alopecia totalis/universalis) showed higher clonality than normal scalp.

On this clone: The target antigen is unknown.

The CDR3 spans 13 residues. As the sequencing template, cDNA was produced by extracting RNA and reverse transcribing it. The protocol was immunoSEQ multiplex PCR, while the TCRdb copy is restricted to in-frame clones and leaves out a portion. The table shows about 200,000 clones, with more than 55% occurring only once. The authors sorted CD4+ and CD8+ T cells from PBMCs. Sequencing was carried out using CD8+ T cells sorted from blood. This TCR was recovered from a human donor in good health. The rearrangement links TRBV21-1 to TRBJ1-2. TRBV21-1 is described as a pseudogene. CDR3 protein: CASSKTRVYGYTF. CDR3 nucleotides: TGTGCCAGCAGTAAGACAAGGGTCTACGGCTACACCTTC.